These T cell receptor beta chains were read from a single sample in a study of beta chain features in type 1 diabetes. The table came from immunoSEQ multiplex PCR; TCRdb's copy has only in-frame clones and leaves some out. The data show about 320,000 clones, roughly 15% seen once. The specimen was central memory CD4+ T cells from blood. Receptors originate from a young man in good health. CDR3s include the opening cysteine and the closing phenylalanine or tryptophan. D genes are given only for firm matches. Clone size is not always given. Where it is, it says once, few, many or a class for expanded clones.

cdr3_nt: TGTGCCACCAGCATGGAAGGGAATCAGCCCCAGCATTTT
cdr3_aa: CATSMEGNQPQHF
j_call: TRBJ1-5
d_call: NA
v_call: TRBV15
clone_size: NA

cdr3_nt: TGTGCCAGCAGAAGGGGATGGGAGAACACCGGGGAGCTGTTTTTT
cdr3_aa: CASRRGWENTGELFF
j_call: TRBJ2-2
d_call: NA
v_call: TRBV13
clone_size: NA

cdr3_nt: TGTGCCAGCAGCTTGGAGCAGTACTCTGGAAACACCATATATTTT
cdr3_aa: CASSLEQYSGNTIYF
j_call: TRBJ1-3
d_call: NA
v_call: TRBV5-8
clone_size: NA

cdr3_nt: TGTGCCAGCAGCTTAGCGGGGGGACACACAGATACGCAGTATTTT
cdr3_aa: CASSLAGGHTDTQYF
j_call: TRBJ2-3
d_call: NA
v_call: TRBV7-9
clone_size: NA

cdr3_nt: TGTGCCAGCAGCTCTCCCAGGGGGGTTGAAGCTTTCTTT
cdr3_aa: CASSSPRGVEAFF
j_call: TRBJ1-1
d_call: TRBD1
v_call: TRBV11-2
clone_size: NA

cdr3_nt: TGCAGCGGGCGGTCCTTCTACGGCTACACCTTC
cdr3_aa: CSGRSFYGYTF
j_call: TRBJ1-2
d_call: NA
v_call: TRBV29-1
clone_size: few

cdr3_nt: TGTGCCAGCAGCTTAGTGGAGACCCAGTACTTC
cdr3_aa: CASSLVETQYF
j_call: TRBJ2-5
d_call: NA
v_call: TRBV7-2
clone_size: NA

cdr3_nt: TGTGCCAGCAGCGGGACAGGAGGGGGCACCACCGGGGAGCTGTTTTTT
cdr3_aa: CASSGTGGGTTGELFF
j_call: TRBJ2-2
d_call: NA
v_call: TRBV21-1
clone_size: NA

cdr3_nt: TGCGCCAGCAGCCAAGGACTAGCGGGGGGCCTGAACACCGGGGAGCTGTTTTTT
cdr3_aa: CASSQGLAGGLNTGELFF
j_call: TRBJ2-2
d_call: TRBD2
v_call: TRBV4-3
clone_size: NA

cdr3_nt: TGTGCCACCTGTTCCGAAGGAACTTTTAATTCACCCCTCCACTTT
cdr3_aa: CATCSEGTFNSPLHF
j_call: TRBJ1-6
d_call: NA
v_call: TRBV10-3
clone_size: few

cdr3_nt: TGCGCCAGCAGCCAACAGGGACTCCAATTATACAATGAGCAGTTCTTC
cdr3_aa: CASSQQGLQLYNEQFF
j_call: TRBJ2-1
d_call: NA
v_call: TRBV4-1
clone_size: few

cdr3_nt: TGTGCCAGCAGCGTGGGGGTGATTAATTCACCCCTCCACTTT
cdr3_aa: CASSVGVINSPLHF
j_call: TRBJ1-6
d_call: NA
v_call: TRBV14
clone_size: many

cdr3_nt: TGTGCCAGCGCGGCGGGGCCGAACACCGGGGAGCTGTTTTTT
cdr3_aa: CASAAGPNTGELFF
j_call: TRBJ2-2
d_call: NA
v_call: TRBV11-3
clone_size: NA

cdr3_nt: TGTGCCAGCAGCCGGACTAGCAGCGCGAACACCGGGGAGCTGTTTTTT
cdr3_aa: CASSRTSSANTGELFF
j_call: TRBJ2-2
d_call: TRBD2
v_call: TRBV5-6
clone_size: few

cdr3_nt: TGCGCCAGCAGTGAGTCAGGAAACGGGGAGCTGTTTTTT
cdr3_aa: CASSESGNGELFF
j_call: TRBJ2-2
d_call: NA
v_call: TRBV10-1
clone_size: NA

cdr3_nt: TGCGCCAGCAGCCCTGTAGCGGCCTACAATGAGCAGTTCTTC
cdr3_aa: CASSPVAAYNEQFF
j_call: TRBJ2-1
d_call: NA
v_call: TRBV4-1
clone_size: NA

cdr3_nt: TGTGCCAGTACCCCCCCCGGCCCTAGCGGGAGTCGATACAATGAGCAGTTCTTC
cdr3_aa: CASTPPGPSGSRYNEQFF
j_call: TRBJ2-1
d_call: TRBD2
v_call: TRBV19
clone_size: few

cdr3_nt: TGTGCCAGCAACCCTACCGGGCCGACGGGTGAAGCTTTCTTT
cdr3_aa: CASNPTGPTGEAFF
j_call: TRBJ1-1
d_call: NA
v_call: TRBV11-2
clone_size: many

cdr3_nt: TGTGCCAGCAGCGAACCGGGACTAGGGATTGGCGAGACCCAGTACTTC
cdr3_aa: CASSEPGLGIGETQYF
j_call: TRBJ2-5
d_call: TRBD2
v_call: TRBV7-3
clone_size: few

cdr3_nt: TGTGCCAGCAGCTTCCGACTAGCGGGAGGCCACAATGAGCAGTTCTTC
cdr3_aa: CASSFRLAGGHNEQFF
j_call: TRBJ2-1
d_call: TRBD2
v_call: TRBV11-3
clone_size: few

cdr3_nt: TGTGCCAGCAGCTTGACTTCGAACACCGGGGAGCTGTTTTTT
cdr3_aa: CASSLTSNTGELFF
j_call: TRBJ2-2
d_call: NA
v_call: TRBV7-9
clone_size: many